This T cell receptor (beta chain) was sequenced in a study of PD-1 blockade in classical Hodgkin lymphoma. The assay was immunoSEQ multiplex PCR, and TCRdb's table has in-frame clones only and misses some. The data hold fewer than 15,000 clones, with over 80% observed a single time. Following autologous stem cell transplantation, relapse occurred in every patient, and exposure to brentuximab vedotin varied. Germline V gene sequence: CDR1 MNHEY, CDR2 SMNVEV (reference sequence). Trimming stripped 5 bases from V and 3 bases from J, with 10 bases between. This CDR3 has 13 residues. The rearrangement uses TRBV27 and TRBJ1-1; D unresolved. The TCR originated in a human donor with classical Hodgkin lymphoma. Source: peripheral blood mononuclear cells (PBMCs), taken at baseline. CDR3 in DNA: TGTGCCAGCAGTCCACAATGGGACACTGAAGCTTTCTTT. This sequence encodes CASSPQWDTEAFF.